This T cell receptor (beta chain) was observed in a study of graft-versus-host responses after intestinal transplantation. Study in general: Transplantation in recipients was multivisceral, liver-intestinal, or isolated intestinal.

Profiling relied on immunoSEQ multiplex PCR, and the TCRdb table lists in-frame clones only, not all of them. The sample yields over 75,000 clones, about nine tenths seen once. V shed 0 bases, J shed 10 bases, and the junction held 11 bases outside the gene matches. The CDR3 spans 16 residues. Per the germline V gene, CDR1 is SGHRS and CDR2 is YFSETQ. Details on this clone: Its antigen remains unknown.

This sequence joins TRBV5-1 and TRBJ2-1, with 9 positions matching TRBD2. Sequencing used unstimulated CD4+ T cells sorted from spleen or lymph node cells, obtained before transplant. The clonotype originates from a human donor who was the organ donor for an intestinal transplant. CDR3 protein: CASSLAIAGGLREQFF. Written as DNA, the CDR3 is TGCGCCAGCAGCTTGGCCATCGCGGGAGGGTTACGAGAGCAGTTCTTC.